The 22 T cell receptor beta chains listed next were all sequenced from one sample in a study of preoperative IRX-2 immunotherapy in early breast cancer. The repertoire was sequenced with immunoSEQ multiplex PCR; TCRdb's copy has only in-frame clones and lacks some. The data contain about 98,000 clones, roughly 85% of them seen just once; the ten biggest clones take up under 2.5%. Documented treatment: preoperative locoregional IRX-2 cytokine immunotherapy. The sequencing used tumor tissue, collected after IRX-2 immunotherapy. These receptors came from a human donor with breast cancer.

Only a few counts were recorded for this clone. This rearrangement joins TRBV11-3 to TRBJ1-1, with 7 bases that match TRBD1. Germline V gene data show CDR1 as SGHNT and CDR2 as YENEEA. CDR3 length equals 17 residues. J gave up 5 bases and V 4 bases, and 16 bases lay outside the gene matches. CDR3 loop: CASSSHPQGIIQTEAFF. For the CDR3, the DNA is TGTGCCAGCAGCTCCCACCCACAGGGGATCATACAGACTGAAGCTTTCTTT.

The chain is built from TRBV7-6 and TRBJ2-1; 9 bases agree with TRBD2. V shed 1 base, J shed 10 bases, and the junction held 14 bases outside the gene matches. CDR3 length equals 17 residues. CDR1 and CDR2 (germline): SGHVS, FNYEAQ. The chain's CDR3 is CASSLVLGGGGGPEQFF. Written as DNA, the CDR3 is TGTGCCAGCAGCTTAGTCCTTGGTGGCGGGGGGGGCCCCGAGCAGTTCTTC.

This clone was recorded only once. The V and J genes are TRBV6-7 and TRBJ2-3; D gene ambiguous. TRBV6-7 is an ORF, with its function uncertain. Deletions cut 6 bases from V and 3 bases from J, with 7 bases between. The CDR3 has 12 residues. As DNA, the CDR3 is TGTGCCAGCAGGGTCCCAACAGATACGCAGTATTTT. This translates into CASRVPTDTQYF.

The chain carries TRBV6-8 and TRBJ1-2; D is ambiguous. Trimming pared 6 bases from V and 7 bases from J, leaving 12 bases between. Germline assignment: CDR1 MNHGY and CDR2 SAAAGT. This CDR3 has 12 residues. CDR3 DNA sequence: TGTGCCAGCAGAAGGGAAATGGCTGGCTACACCTTC. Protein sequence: CASRREMAGYTF.

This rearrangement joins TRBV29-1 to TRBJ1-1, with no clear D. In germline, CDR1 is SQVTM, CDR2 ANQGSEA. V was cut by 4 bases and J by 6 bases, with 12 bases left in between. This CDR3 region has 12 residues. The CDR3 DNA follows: TGCAGCGTTGTCGGTGCTTCGGCTGAAGCTTTCTTT. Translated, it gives CSVVGASAEAFF.

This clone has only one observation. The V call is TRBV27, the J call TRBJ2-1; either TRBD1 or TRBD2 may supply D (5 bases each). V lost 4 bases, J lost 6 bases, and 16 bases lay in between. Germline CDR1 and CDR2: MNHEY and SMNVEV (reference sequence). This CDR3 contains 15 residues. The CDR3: CASSSPERGANEQFF. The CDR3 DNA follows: TGTGCCAGCAGTTCCCCTGAGAGGGGAGCCAATGAGCAGTTCTTC.

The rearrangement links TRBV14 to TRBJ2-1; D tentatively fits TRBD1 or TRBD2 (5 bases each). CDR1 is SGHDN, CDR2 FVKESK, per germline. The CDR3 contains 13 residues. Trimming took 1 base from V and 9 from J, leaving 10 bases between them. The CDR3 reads CASSQGGGTEQFF. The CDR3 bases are TGTGCCAGCAGCCAAGGGGGTGGGACTGAGCAGTTCTTC. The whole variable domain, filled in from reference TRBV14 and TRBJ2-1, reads EAGVTQFPSHSVIEKGQTVTLRCDPISGHDNLYWYRRVMGKEIKFLLHFVKESKQDESGMPNNRFLAERTGGTYSTLKVQPAELEDSGVYFCASSQGGGTEQFFGPGTRLTVL.

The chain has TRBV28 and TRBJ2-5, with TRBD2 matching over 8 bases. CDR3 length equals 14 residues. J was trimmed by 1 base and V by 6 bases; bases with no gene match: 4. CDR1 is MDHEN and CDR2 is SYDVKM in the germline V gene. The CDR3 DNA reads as TGTGCCAGCAGCTACGGGGGGGTCCAAGAGACCCAGTACTTC. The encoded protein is CASSYGGVQETQYF.

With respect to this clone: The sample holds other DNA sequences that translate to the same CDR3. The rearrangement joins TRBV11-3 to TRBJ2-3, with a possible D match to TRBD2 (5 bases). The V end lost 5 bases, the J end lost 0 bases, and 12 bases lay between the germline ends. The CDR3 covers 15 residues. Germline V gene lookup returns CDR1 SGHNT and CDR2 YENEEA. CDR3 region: CASSLGETSTDTQYF. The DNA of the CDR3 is TGTGCCAGCAGCCTGGGAGAAACTAGCACAGATACGCAGTATTTT.

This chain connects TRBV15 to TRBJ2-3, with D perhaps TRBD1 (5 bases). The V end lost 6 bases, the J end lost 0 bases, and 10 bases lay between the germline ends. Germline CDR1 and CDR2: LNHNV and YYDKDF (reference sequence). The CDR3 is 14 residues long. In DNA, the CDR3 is TGTGCCACCAGGCCGACAGCTAGCACAGATACGCAGTATTTT. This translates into CATRPTASTDTQYF.

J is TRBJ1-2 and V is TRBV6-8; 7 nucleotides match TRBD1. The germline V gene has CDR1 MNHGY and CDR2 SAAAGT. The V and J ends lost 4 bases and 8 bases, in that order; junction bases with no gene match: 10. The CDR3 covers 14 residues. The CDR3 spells CASSSEGGEGGYTF. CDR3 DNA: TGTGCCAGCAGTTCCGAAGGGGGCGAGGGAGGCTACACCTTC.

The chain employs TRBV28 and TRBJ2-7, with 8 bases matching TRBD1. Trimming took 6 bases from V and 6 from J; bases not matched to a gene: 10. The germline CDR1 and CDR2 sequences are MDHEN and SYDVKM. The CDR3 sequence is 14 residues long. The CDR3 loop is CASRFPGQATEQYF. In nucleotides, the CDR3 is TGTGCCAGCAGATTTCCGGGACAGGCTACCGAGCAGTACTTC.

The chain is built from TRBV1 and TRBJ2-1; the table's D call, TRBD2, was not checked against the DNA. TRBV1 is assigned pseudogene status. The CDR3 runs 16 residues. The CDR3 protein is CASSQGSGGAYNEQFF. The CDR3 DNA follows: TGCGCCAGCAGCCAAGGAAGCGGGGGGGCCTACAATGAGCAGTTCTTC.

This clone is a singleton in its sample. CDR3 residues: CASSPGTDEKLFF. CDR3 in DNA: TGTGCCAGCTCGCCGGGGACAGATGAAAAACTGTTTTTT. The chain employs TRBV18 and TRBJ1-4, with 7 bases identical to TRBD1. This CDR3 contains 13 residues. The V gene's germline CDR1 is KGHSH and CDR2 LQKENI. With V trimmed by 6 bases and J by 6 bases, 4 bases remained unmatched.

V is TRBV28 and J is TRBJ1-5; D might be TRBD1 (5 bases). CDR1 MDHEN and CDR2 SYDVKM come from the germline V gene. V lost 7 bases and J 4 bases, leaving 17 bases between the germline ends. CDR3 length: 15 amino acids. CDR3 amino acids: CASNLGGRLNQPQHF. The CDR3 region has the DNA TGTGCCAGCAATCTCGGGGGGAGGTTGAATCAGCCCCAGCATTTT.

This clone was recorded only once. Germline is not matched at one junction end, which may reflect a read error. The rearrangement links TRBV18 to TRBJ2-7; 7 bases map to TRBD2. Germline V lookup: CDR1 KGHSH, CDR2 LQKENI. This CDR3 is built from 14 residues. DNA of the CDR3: TGTGCCAGCTCACCAAGGCGGGAGCCCTACGAGCAATACTTC. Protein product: CASSPRREPYEQYF.

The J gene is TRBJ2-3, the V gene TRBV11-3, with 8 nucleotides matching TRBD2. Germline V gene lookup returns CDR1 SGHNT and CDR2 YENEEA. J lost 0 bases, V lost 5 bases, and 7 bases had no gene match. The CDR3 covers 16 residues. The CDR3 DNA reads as TGTGCCAGCAGCCCTCGAGCGGGAGCCAGCACAGATACGCAGTATTTT. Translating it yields CASSPRAGASTDTQYF.

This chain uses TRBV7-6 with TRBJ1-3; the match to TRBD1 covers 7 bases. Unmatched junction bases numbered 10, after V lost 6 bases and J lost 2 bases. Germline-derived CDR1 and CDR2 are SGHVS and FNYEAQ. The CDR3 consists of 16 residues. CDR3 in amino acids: CASRGGGRLAGNTIYF. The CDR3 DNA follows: TGTGCCAGCAGGGGAGGGGGCAGGCTGGCTGGAAACACCATATATTTT.

This chain's CDR3 is CASSPTRTDYGYTF. The CDR3 nucleotides read TGTGCCAGCTCACCAACTCGGACAGACTATGGCTACACCTTC. The J gene is TRBJ1-2, the V gene TRBV18, with a possible D match to TRBD1 (6 bases). CDR3 length: 14 residues. Germline-derived CDR1 and CDR2 are KGHSH and LQKENI. The germline V and J ends were trimmed by 2 bases and 3 bases, with 10 bases remaining between them.

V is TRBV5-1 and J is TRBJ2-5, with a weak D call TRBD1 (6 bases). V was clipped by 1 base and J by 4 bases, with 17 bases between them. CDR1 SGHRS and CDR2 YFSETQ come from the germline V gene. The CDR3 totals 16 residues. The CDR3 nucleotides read TGCGCCAGCAGCTTGTGGGCAGGGGAAACCCTAGAGACCCAGTACTTC. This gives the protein CASSLWAGETLETQYF.

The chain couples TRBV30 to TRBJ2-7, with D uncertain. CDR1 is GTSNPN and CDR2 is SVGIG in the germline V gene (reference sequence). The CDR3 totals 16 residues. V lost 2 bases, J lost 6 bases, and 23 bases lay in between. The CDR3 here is CAWSLPPKYGGPEQYF. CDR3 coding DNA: TGTGCCTGGAGTCTCCCTCCAAAATACGGCGGACCCGAGCAGTACTTC.

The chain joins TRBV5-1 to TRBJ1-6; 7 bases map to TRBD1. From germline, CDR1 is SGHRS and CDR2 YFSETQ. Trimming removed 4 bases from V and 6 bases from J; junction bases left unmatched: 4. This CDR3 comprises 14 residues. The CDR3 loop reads CASSHGTANSPLHF. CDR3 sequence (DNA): TGCGCCAGCAGCCACGGGACAGCTAATTCACCCCTCCACTTT.